This is a list of T cell receptor beta chains from one sample in a study of identical twins. TCRdb called the 5' RACE reads again in MiXCR, with one record for every CDR3 protein. The table lists roughly 230,000 distinct CDR3 sequences, approximately 8.6% of them singletons. The data also belong to a second study, concerning yellow fever vaccine responses in identical twins.

Sequenced input: CD8+ T cells sorted from blood. The source of these receptors is a woman aged 18-29 years in good health. Both conserved end residues are part of each CDR3. A D gene is named only where the DNA matches it firmly. Clone size, where shown, is once, few, many, or a class for clones that have expanded.

J: TRBJ2-7
size: many
V: TRBV5-6
D: TRBD1
CDR3: CASRVTGLSYEQYF
DNA: TGTGCCAGCAGGGTGACAGGGCTCTCCTACGAGCAGTACTTC

J: TRBJ2-1
size: few
V: TRBV30
D: .
CDR3: CAWSLGEQFF
DNA: TGTGCCTGGAGTTTGGGTGAGCAGTTCTTC

J: TRBJ2-5
size: few
V: TRBV11-2
D: .
CDR3: CASSLFPLQAQETQYF
DNA: TGTGCCAGCAGCTTATTTCCCCTCCAGGCCCAAGAGACCCAGTACTTC

J: TRBJ2-7
size: few
V: TRBV10-3
D: TRBD2
CDR3: CAISESGGTSGLGAYEQYF
DNA: TGTGCCATCAGTGAGTCTGGAGGGACTAGCGGGTTAGGGGCCTACGAGCAGTACTTC

J: TRBJ1-1
size: many
V: TRBV14
D: .
CDR3: CASSQMGHRETEAFF
DNA: TGTGCCAGCAGCCAAATGGGACACCGGGAGACTGAAGCTTTCTTT

J: TRBJ2-5
size: .
V: TRBV3-1
D: TRBD2
CDR3: CASSQGLAGGPNDQETQYF
DNA: TGTGCCAGCAGCCAAGGTTTAGCGGGAGGGCCCAACGATCAAGAGACCCAGTACTTC

J: TRBJ2-5
size: few
V: TRBV27
D: TRBD1
CDR3: CASRTGGESKTQYF
DNA: TGTGCCAGCCGGACAGGGGGGGAGTCGAAGACCCAGTACTTC

J: TRBJ2-7
size: many
V: TRBV7-9
D: TRBD2
CDR3: CASSPPGLLAYEQYF
DNA: TGTGCCAGCAGCCCCCCAGGGTTACTAGCGTACGAGCAGTACTTC

J: TRBJ2-3
size: .
V: TRBV6-2/TRBV6-3
D: TRBD1
CDR3: CASSSTGASTDTQYF
DNA: TGTGCCAGCAGTTCTACAGGGGCAAGCACAGATACGCAGTATTTT

J: TRBJ2-2
size: few
V: TRBV7-9
D: .
CDR3: CASSLVQGPTGELFF
DNA: TGTGCCAGCAGCTTGGTTCAGGGACCCACCGGGGAGCTGTTTTTT

J: TRBJ2-6
size: few
V: TRBV29-1
D: TRBD1
CDR3: CSVEEDLRQGHSTGANVLTF
DNA: TGCAGCGTTGAAGAGGACCTAAGACAGGGGCATTCTACTGGGGCCAACGTCCTGACTTTC

J: TRBJ2-4
size: .
V: TRBV9
D: .
CDR3: CASSPPVGLGNIQYF
DNA: TGTGCCAGCAGCCCTCCGGTGGGGTTAGGAAACATTCAGTACTTC

J: TRBJ1-1
size: many
V: TRBV7-6
D: TRBD1
CDR3: CASSQRQGRDTEAFF
DNA: TGTGCCAGCAGCCAAAGACAGGGGAGAGACACTGAAGCTTTCTTT

J: TRBJ1-5
size: .
V: TRBV4-1
D: .
CDR3: CASSQNTFNQPQHF
DNA: TGCGCCAGCAGCCAAAACACCTTCAATCAGCCCCAGCATTTT

J: TRBJ2-7
size: .
V: TRBV27
D: .
CDR3: CASSLRGSSSYEQYF
DNA: TGTGCCAGCAGTTTGCGTGGAAGTTCCTCCTACGAGCAGTACTTC

J: TRBJ2-5
size: few
V: TRBV29-1
D: TRBD1
CDR3: CSVEIAGQGVPETQYF
DNA: TGCAGCGTTGAAATTGCCGGACAGGGGGTTCCAGAGACCCAGTACTTC

J: TRBJ2-4
size: .
V: TRBV21-1
D: .
CDR3: CASRERLAGEIIAKNIQYF
DNA: TGTGCCAGCAGGGAGCGACTAGCGGGAGAGATTATAGCCAAAAACATTCAGTACTTC

J: TRBJ2-7
size: .
V: TRBV7-9
D: TRBD2
CDR3: CASSFGGGTVDEQYF
DNA: TGTGCCAGCAGCTTCGGGGGGGGGACCGTCGACGAGCAGTACTTC

J: TRBJ2-7
size: .
V: TRBV5-1
D: .
CDR3: CASSFPGQPNYEPYF
DNA: TGCGCCAGCAGCTTCCCGGGACAACCCAACTACGAGCCGTACTTC

J: TRBJ1-1
size: .
V: TRBV4-2
D: .
CDR3: CASSEQPGRPGGAEAFF
DNA: TGTGCCAGCAGCGAACAACCGGGACGGCCGGGCGGCGCTGAAGCTTTCTTT

J: TRBJ2-2
size: .
V: TRBV24-1
D: .
CDR3: CATSDPRLLSNTGELFF
DNA: TGTGCCACCAGTGATCCCCGACTGCTTTCGAACACCGGGGAGCTGTTTTTT

J: TRBJ2-7
size: .
V: TRBV3-1
D: .
CDR3: CASSQDFWLASEKTYEQYF
DNA: TGTGCCAGCAGCCAAGACTTCTGGTTAGCTAGCGAGAAGACCTACGAGCAGTACTTC

J: TRBJ2-3
size: .
V: TRBV12-3/TRBV12-4
D: TRBD2
CDR3: CASSIAGGFQYF
DNA: TGTGCCAGCAGCATAGCGGGAGGGTTTCAGTATTTT

J: TRBJ2-7
size: many
V: TRBV5-6
D: .
CDR3: CASSLGAVEQYF
DNA: TGTGCCAGCAGCTTGGGTGCAGTCGAGCAGTACTTC

J: TRBJ2-2
size: .
V: TRBV6-1
D: .
CDR3: CASSTVANTGELFF
DNA: TGTGCCAGCAGTACCGTCGCGAACACCGGGGAGCTGTTTTTT

J: TRBJ1-2
size: many
V: TRBV7-9
D: .
CDR3: CASSLSLKGSGYTF
DNA: TGTGCCAGCAGCTTATCCTTAAAGGGTAGCGGCTACACCTTC

J: TRBJ2-1
size: .
V: TRBV2
D: TRBD1
CDR3: CASSPDRGLNNEQFF
DNA: TGTGCCAGCAGTCCCGACAGGGGTCTCAACAATGAGCAGTTCTTC

J: TRBJ2-1
size: many
V: TRBV29-1
D: TRBD1
CDR3: CSVETGTGFFDEQFF
DNA: TGCAGCGTGGAGACCGGGACAGGGTTCTTCGATGAGCAGTTCTTC

J: TRBJ2-7
size: .
V: TRBV25-1
D: TRBD1
CDR3: CATHRTGDLEQYF
DNA: TGTGCCACCCACCGGACAGGGGATCTCGAGCAGTACTTC

J: TRBJ2-7
size: many
V: TRBV6-1
D: .
CDR3: CASRGDLRYEQYF
DNA: TGTGCCAGCAGGGGGGACCTTCGCTACGAGCAGTACTTC

J: TRBJ2-5
size: .
V: TRBV18
D: TRBD1
CDR3: CASSPPMTGISTQYF
DNA: TGTGCCAGCTCACCACCGATGACAGGGATTTCGACCCAGTACTTC

J: TRBJ1-4
size: many
V: TRBV27
D: TRBD1
CDR3: CASRDRADPNEKLFF
DNA: TGTGCCAGCCGCGACAGGGCCGACCCAAATGAAAAACTGTTTTTT

J: TRBJ1-1
size: .
V: TRBV15
D: TRBD1
CDR3: CATSREPEGAPGTEAFF
DNA: TGTGCCACCAGCAGAGAGCCTGAGGGGGCGCCAGGCACTGAAGCTTTCTTT

J: TRBJ1-4
size: few
V: TRBV5-6
D: .
CDR3: CASSLFSQLNEKLFF
DNA: TGTGCCAGCAGCTTATTTTCCCAGCTTAATGAAAAACTGTTTTTT

J: TRBJ1-1
size: few
V: TRBV10-3
D: .
CDR3: CAISDYPVPATEAFF
DNA: TGTGCCATCAGCGATTATCCGGTTCCGGCCACTGAAGCTTTCTTT

J: TRBJ2-7
size: .
V: TRBV7-9
D: TRBD1
CDR3: CASSSNGQGIGYEQYF
DNA: TGTGCCAGCAGCTCAAACGGACAGGGGATCGGCTACGAGCAGTACTTC

J: TRBJ2-5
size: few
V: TRBV2
D: .
CDR3: CASIGRGKETQYF
DNA: TGTGCCAGCATCGGCAGGGGAAAGGAGACCCAGTACTTC

J: TRBJ2-7
size: few
V: TRBV14
D: TRBD1
CDR3: CASTPGQGPYEQYF
DNA: TGTGCCAGCACCCCGGGACAGGGTCCCTACGAGCAGTACTTC

J: TRBJ2-7
size: .
V: TRBV5-1
D: .
CDR3: CASSLLVGAEQYF
DNA: TGCGCCAGCAGCTTATTAGTTGGGGCCGAGCAGTACTTC

J: TRBJ2-1
size: .
V: TRBV6-2/TRBV6-3
D: .
CDR3: CASSYSGLYREQFF
DNA: TGTGCCAGCAGTTACTCCGGCTTGTACAGGGAGCAGTTCTTC

J: TRBJ2-3
size: few
V: TRBV4-3
D: .
CDR3: CASSLGTSAADTQYF
DNA: TGCGCCAGCAGCCTAGGGACCAGCGCCGCAGATACGCAGTATTTT

J: TRBJ2-7
size: many
V: TRBV7-9
D: TRBD1
CDR3: CASSAGQGGYEQYF
DNA: TGTGCCAGCAGCGCGGGACAGGGAGGGTACGAGCAGTACTTC

J: TRBJ1-1
size: few
V: TRBV20-1
D: .
CDR3: CSASITKRNTEAFF
DNA: TGCAGTGCTAGTATCACCAAGAGGAACACTGAAGCTTTCTTT

J: TRBJ2-7
size: many
V: TRBV4-3
D: .
CDR3: CASSQDRPTGSYEQYF
DNA: TGCGCCAGCAGCCAAGATCGCCCGACAGGCTCCTACGAGCAGTACTTC

J: TRBJ2-5
size: few
V: TRBV12-3/TRBV12-4
D: .
CDR3: CASSFQAGTRAQYF
DNA: TGTGCCAGCAGTTTTCAGGCAGGCACTAGGGCCCAGTACTTC

J: TRBJ2-1
size: .
V: TRBV10-3
D: .
CDR3: CAISEIRGADNEQFF
DNA: TGTGCCATCAGTGAAATAAGGGGGGCCGACAATGAGCAGTTCTTC